This TCR beta chain is drawn from a study of cytomegalovirus exposure and HLA in healthy donors. Overall study: The study placed around 85% of its 398 genotyped donors in the Caucasian-associated ancestry cluster. Whole-study results and caveats: A later analysis found that most CMV-associated TCR beta chains appeared HLA-restricted. The investigators catalogued 150 to 200 TCR beta chains as cytomegalovirus-associated.

Turning to this clone: Its specificity is not known.

PCR amplification relied on 60 Vbeta primers (plus 13 Jbeta primers). Method: immunoSEQ multiplex PCR; TCRdb's copy keeps in-frame clones and lacks some. The data contain 250,000 to 350,000 clones, roughly 80% of them seen just once; the ten biggest clones take up over 0.3%. The material sequenced was PBMCs. This sequence originates from a girl aged 2 to 9 in good health and CMV-seronegative.

CDR3 in amino acids: CASSPGWQETQYF. Written as DNA, the CDR3 is TGTGCCAGCAGCCCGGGGTGGCAAGAGACCCAGTACTTC. The chain uses TRBV5-4 and TRBJ2-5; D is perhaps TRBD2 (5 bases). Trimming removed 4 bases at V and 2 bases at J, with 9 bases between. This CDR3 is 13 amino acids long. Per the germline V gene, CDR1 is SGHNT and CDR2 is YYREEE (reference sequence).